Following are 20 T cell receptor beta chains from one sample sequenced in a study of blood T cell repertoires in COVID-19. Assay used: immunoSEQ multiplex PCR; TCRdb lists only in-frame clones, some missing. The data hold fewer than 200,000 clones, with 75% to 85% observed a single time. Sequenced: peripheral blood. The receptors were sampled from a woman between 35 and 50 years old with COVID-19, enrolled during active disease.

CDR3 nucleotides: TGTGCCACCAGTGACCAGCGGGGGGGACTTAATACGCAGTATTTT. It specifies CATSDQRGGLNTQYF. The chain employs TRBV24-1 and TRBJ2-3; 10 nucleotides align to TRBD2. Per the germline V gene, CDR1 is KGHDR and CDR2 is SFDVKD. V was clipped by 4 bases and J by 7 bases; unmatched bases: 7. The CDR3 spans 15 residues.

The rearrangement uses TRBV5-1 and TRBJ2-3; weak D call: TRBD2 (6 bases). Trimming pared 4 bases from V and 5 bases from J, leaving 20 bases between. Germline V lookup: CDR1 SGHRS, CDR2 YFSETQ. The CDR3 consists of 16 residues. CDR3 in amino acids: CASSRETAGSGDTQYF. CDR3 DNA: TGCGCCAGCAGCCGAGAGACGGCGGGGTCGGGAGATACGCAGTATTTT.

The genes are TRBV30 and TRBJ2-3; tentative D call: TRBD2 (6 bases). Per germline, CDR1 GTSNPN and CDR2 SVGIG (reference sequence). This CDR3 has 15 residues. Trimming took 2 bases from V and 1 from J, leaving 13 bases between them. CDR3 nucleotides: TGTGCCTGGAGTAGAGGCGGGGTGGGCACAGATACGCAGTATTTT. This encodes CAWSRGGVGTDTQYF.

The J gene is TRBJ1-6, the V gene TRBV19; D perhaps matches TRBD1 (5 bases). V lost 5 bases and J 5 bases, leaving 13 bases between the germline ends. Germline CDR1 and CDR2: LNHDA and SQIVND (reference sequence). This CDR3 has 15 residues. As DNA, the CDR3 is TGTGCCAGTAGTCCCCCAGGGAATAATAATTCACCCCTCCACTTT. It codes for CASSPPGNNNSPLHF.

V and J are TRBV9 and TRBJ2-4; 13 bases are a match to TRBD2. V was pared by 4 bases and J by 6 bases, with 4 bases of the junction left unmatched. The CDR3 loop spans 15 amino acids. The V gene's germline CDR1 is SGDLS and CDR2 YYNGEE. The CDR3 DNA is TGTGCCAGCAGCCCAAGACTAGCGGGAGGAAACATTCAGTACTTC. Amino acids: CASSPRLAGGNIQYF.

The chain couples TRBV15 to TRBJ2-2, with TRBD2 matching 8 bases. The CDR3 totals 18 residues. V lost 0 bases and J lost 1; bases outside the gene matches: 7. The germline V gene has CDR1 LNHNV and CDR2 YYDKDF (reference sequence). DNA of the CDR3: TGTGCCACCAGCAGAGATAATGAGAGCGGGAGGAACACCGGGGAGCTGTTTTTT. It codes for CATSRDNESGRNTGELFF.

This clone has just a few counts. The rearrangement uses TRBV5-3 and TRBJ2-7; 8 bases map to TRBD1. TRBV5-3 is identified as an open reading frame with a role that is uncertain. This CDR3 region has 14 residues. Unmatched junction bases numbered 9, after V lost 3 bases and J lost 7 bases. The DNA for the CDR3 is TGTGCCAGAAGCTGGACAGGGACTCTAGGAGAGCAGTACTTC. Translation: CARSWTGTLGEQYF.

The CDR3 DNA is TGTGCCTGGAGTACAGGTTTTAACACTGAAGCTTTCTTT. It translates to CAWSTGFNTEAFF. J is TRBJ1-1 and V is TRBV30; maybe TRBD1 (5 bases). CDR3 length: 13 residues. V was cut by 2 bases and J by 2 bases, with 9 bases left in between. Germline assignment: CDR1 GTSNPN and CDR2 SVGIG (reference sequence).

The V gene is TRBV28, the J gene TRBJ1-4; D is possibly TRBD1 (5 bases). Trimming shortened V by 10 bases and J by 6 bases, and 15 bases separated the two germline ends. Germline CDR1 reads MDHEN; CDR2 reads SYDVKM. This CDR3 is 13 amino acids long. The CDR3 DNA sequence: TGTGCCATTGCCGGCGGAGGGGATGAAAAACTGTTTTTT. This translates into CAIAGGGDEKLFF.

The chain couples TRBV7-9 to TRBJ2-1; 8 nucleotides align to TRBD2. The CDR3 covers 16 residues. With 5 bases clipped from V and 8 bases from J, the junction kept 14 bases outside the gene matches. Germline V CDR1 and CDR2: SEHNR, FQNEAQ (reference sequence). CDR3 loop: CASSQGTSKGGDEQFF. Here the CDR3 DNA reads TGTGCCAGCAGCCAGGGGACTAGTAAAGGAGGGGATGAGCAGTTCTTC.

This chain joins TRBV11-2 and TRBJ2-7, with TRBD2 matching 10 bases. The germline V gene encodes CDR1 SGHAT and CDR2 FQNNGV. This CDR3 has 14 amino acids. V gave up 1 base and J gave up 7 bases; unmatched junction bases: 4. CDR3 sequence: CASSLVASGGEQYF. The CDR3, as DNA: TGTGCCAGCAGCTTAGTCGCTAGCGGGGGAGAGCAGTACTTC.

The rearrangement joins TRBV2 to TRBJ1-1, with D unresolved. The CDR3 runs 13 residues. In germline, CDR1 is SNHLY, CDR2 FYNNEI. V was clipped by 4 bases and J by 1 base, with 7 bases between them. CDR3 residues: CASSGIANTEAFF. CDR3 nucleotides: TGTGCCAGCAGTGGGATAGCGAACACTGAAGCTTTCTTT.

The chain uses TRBV5-4 and TRBJ1-2; D call uncertain. Germline-derived CDR1 and CDR2 are SGHNT and YYREEE (reference sequence). The CDR3 contains 12 residues. Trimming cost V 0 bases and J 8 bases, with 8 bases left between them. The CDR3 region is CASSLDGEGYTF. CDR3 sequence (DNA): TGTGCCAGCAGCTTGGACGGGGAAGGCTACACCTTC.

The chain has TRBV28 and TRBJ2-5; D gene unclear. Trimming took off 1 base at V and 3 bases at J, with 15 bases between the two ends. This CDR3 spans 16 amino acids. Germline CDR1 reads MDHEN; CDR2 reads SYDVKM. Here the CDR3 reads CASSLFGGSYEETQYF. The CDR3 DNA is TGTGCCAGCAGTTTATTCGGCGGCTCGTATGAAGAGACCCAGTACTTC.

DNA of the CDR3: TGTGCCAGCAGTGGCCGCGGCAGGGCGGTGGAGACCCAGTACTTC. The encoded protein is CASSGRGRAVETQYF. The chain employs TRBV28 and TRBJ2-5; D possibly corresponds to TRBD1 (5 bases). CDR1 is MDHEN and CDR2 is SYDVKM in the germline V gene. The CDR3 has 15 amino acids. Trimming cost V 5 bases and J 5 bases, with 18 bases left between them.

The CDR3 loop reads CASSLVPGQGRPTEAFF. DNA for the CDR3: TGTGCCAGCAGCTTAGTCCCTGGACAGGGGCGCCCCACTGAAGCTTTCTTT. V usage is TRBV7-8 and J usage is TRBJ1-1, with 9 bases that match TRBD1. Losses at the gene ends were 1 base for V and 4 bases for J; bases not matched to a gene: 10. The V gene's germline CDR1 is SGHVS and CDR2 FQNEAQ. This CDR3 contains 17 residues.

The rearrangement uses TRBV7-9 and TRBJ1-4; D possibly corresponds to TRBD1 (5 bases). The CDR3 contains 14 residues. The germline V gene has CDR1 SEHNR and CDR2 FQNEAQ (reference sequence). Trimming cost V 6 bases and J 10 bases, with 18 bases left between them. CDR3 nucleotides: TGTGCCAGCAGGAGCGACAGAAAGGAGGGAAAACTGTTTTTT. This translates into CASRSDRKEGKLFF.

The genes are TRBV11-2 and TRBJ1-1; 8 bases align to TRBD1. The CDR3 length is 17 residues. The V and J ends lost 5 bases and 7 bases, in that order; junction bases with no gene match: 18. Per germline, CDR1 SGHAT and CDR2 FQNNGV. DNA for the CDR3: TGTGCCAGCAGCACACGATCAGGGGGCTTGGGGGTGGGTGAAGCTTTCTTT. As protein: CASSTRSGGLGVGEAFF.

This rearrangement joins TRBV10-1 to TRBJ2-5; D is unclear. The CDR3 runs to 13 residues. V lost 2 bases, J lost 7 bases, and 11 bases lay in between. Germline values: CDR1 WNHNN, CDR2 SYGVQD (reference sequence). The CDR3 sequence is CASSEEADGTQYF. The CDR3 coding sequence is TGCGCCAGCAGTGAGGAGGCAGATGGGACCCAGTACTTC.

This clone was recorded a few times. The chain links TRBV30 to TRBJ1-2; 8 bases line up with TRBD1. Germline CDR1 reads GTSNPN; CDR2 reads SVGIG (reference sequence). V trimming: 0 bases; J trimming: 7 bases; junction bases outside the gene matches: 10. CDR3 size: 15 residues. CDR3 residues: CAWSVRTGRWGGYTF. DNA for the CDR3: TGTGCCTGGAGTGTACGGACAGGGAGGTGGGGTGGCTACACCTTC. Looking up the rest from reference TRBV30 and TRBJ1-2 gives the full variable domain: SQTIHQWPATLVQPVGSPLSLECTVEGTSNPNLYWYRQAAGRGLQLLFYSVGIGQISSEVPQNLSASRPQDRQFILSSKKLLLSDSGFYLCAWSVRTGRWGGYTFGSGTRLTVV.